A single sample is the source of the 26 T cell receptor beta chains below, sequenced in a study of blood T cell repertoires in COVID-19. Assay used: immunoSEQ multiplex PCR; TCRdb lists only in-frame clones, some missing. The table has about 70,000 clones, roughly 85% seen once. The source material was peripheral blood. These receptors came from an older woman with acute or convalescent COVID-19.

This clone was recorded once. DNA of the CDR3: TGTGCCAGCAGCGACAGGGTCATGAACACCGGGGAGCTGTTTTTT. It encodes CASSDRVMNTGELFF. V is TRBV9 and J is TRBJ2-2, with a tentative D call TRBD1 (6 bases). V lost 3 bases and J lost 1, with 10 bases in between. The germline CDR1 and CDR2 sequences are SGDLS and YYNGEE. The CDR3 length is 15 residues.

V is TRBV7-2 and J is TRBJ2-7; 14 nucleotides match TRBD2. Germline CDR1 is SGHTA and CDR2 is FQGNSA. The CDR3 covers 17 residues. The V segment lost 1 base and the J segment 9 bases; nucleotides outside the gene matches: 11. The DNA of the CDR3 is TGTGCCAGCAGCTTAGGAGGACTAGCGGGGGGCTCTTTCGCGCAGTACTTC. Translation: CASSLGGLAGGSFAQYF.

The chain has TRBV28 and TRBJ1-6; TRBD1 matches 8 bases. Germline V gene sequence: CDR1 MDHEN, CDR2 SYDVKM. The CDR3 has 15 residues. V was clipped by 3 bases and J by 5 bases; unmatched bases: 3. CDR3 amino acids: CASSFGTGNNSPLHF. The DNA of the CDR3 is TGTGCCAGCAGTTTTGGGACAGGAAATAATTCACCCCTCCACTTT. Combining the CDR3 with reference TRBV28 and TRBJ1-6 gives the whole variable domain DVKVTQSSRYLVKRTGEKVFLECVQDMDHENMFWYRQDPGLGLRLIYFSYDVKMKEKGDIPEGYSVSREKKERFSLILESASTNQTSMYLCASSFGTGNNSPLHFGNGTRLTVT.

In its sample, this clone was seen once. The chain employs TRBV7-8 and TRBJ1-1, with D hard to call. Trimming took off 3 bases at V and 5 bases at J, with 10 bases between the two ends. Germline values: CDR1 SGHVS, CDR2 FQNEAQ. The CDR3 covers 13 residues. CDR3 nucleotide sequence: TGTGCCAGCAGCTTCGCACCGAGGACTGAAGCTTTCTTT. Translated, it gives CASSFAPRTEAFF. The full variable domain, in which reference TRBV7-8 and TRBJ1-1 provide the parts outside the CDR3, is GAGVSQSPRYKVAKRGQDVALRCDPISGHVSLFWYQQALGQGPEFLTYFQNEAQLDKSGLPSDRFFAERPEGSVSTLKIQRTQQEDSAVYLCASSFAPRTEAFFGQGTRLTVV.

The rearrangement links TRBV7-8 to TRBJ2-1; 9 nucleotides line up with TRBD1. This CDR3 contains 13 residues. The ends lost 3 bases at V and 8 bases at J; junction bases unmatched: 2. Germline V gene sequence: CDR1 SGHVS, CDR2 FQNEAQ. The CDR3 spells CASSFTGGDEQFF. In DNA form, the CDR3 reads TGTGCCAGCAGCTTCACAGGGGGCGATGAGCAGTTCTTC.

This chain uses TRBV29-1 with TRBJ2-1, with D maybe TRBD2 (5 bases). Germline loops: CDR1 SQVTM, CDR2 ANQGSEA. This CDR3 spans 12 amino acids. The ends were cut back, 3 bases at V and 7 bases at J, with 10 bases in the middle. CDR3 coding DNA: TGCAGCGTTGATTTTCTAGCAAATGAGCAGTTCTTC. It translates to CSVDFLANEQFF.

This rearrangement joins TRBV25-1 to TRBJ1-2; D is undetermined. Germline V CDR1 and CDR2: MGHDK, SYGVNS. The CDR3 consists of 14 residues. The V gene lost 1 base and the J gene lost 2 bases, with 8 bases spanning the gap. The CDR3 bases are TGTGCCAGCAGTGAATTACGCAGAAACTATGGCTACACCTTC. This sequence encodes CASSELRRNYGYTF.

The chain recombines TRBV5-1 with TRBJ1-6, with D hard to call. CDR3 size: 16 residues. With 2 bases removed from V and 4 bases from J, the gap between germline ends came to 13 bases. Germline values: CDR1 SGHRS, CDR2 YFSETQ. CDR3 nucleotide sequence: TGCGCCAGCAGCTTAGGTACGGGGAAATATAATTCACCCCTCCACTTT. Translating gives CASSLGTGKYNSPLHF.

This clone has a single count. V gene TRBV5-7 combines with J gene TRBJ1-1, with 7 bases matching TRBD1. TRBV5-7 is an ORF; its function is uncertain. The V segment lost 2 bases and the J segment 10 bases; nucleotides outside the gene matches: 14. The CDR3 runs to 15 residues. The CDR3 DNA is TGTGCCAGCAGCTTCCCTGACAGGGCAGGAGGTGGAGCTTTCTTT. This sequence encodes CASSFPDRAGGGAFF.

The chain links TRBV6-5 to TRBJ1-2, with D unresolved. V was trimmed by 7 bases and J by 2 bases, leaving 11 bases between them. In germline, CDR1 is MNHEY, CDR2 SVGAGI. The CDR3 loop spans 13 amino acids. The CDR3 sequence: CASTTAFNYGYTF. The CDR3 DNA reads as TGTGCCAGCACTACAGCCTTCAACTATGGCTACACCTTC.

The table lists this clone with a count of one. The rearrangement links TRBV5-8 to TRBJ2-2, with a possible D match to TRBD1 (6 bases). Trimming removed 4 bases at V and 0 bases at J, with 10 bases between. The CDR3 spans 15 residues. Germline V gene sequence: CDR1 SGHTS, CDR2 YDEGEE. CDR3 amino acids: CASSPWTANTGELFF. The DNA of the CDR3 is TGTGCCAGCAGCCCTTGGACAGCGAACACCGGGGAGCTGTTTTTT.

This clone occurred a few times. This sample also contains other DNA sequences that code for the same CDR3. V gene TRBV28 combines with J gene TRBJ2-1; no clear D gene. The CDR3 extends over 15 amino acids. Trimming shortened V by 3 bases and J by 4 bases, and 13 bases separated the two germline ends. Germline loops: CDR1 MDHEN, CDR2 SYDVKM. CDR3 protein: CASSFVGGQYNEQFF. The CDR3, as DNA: TGTGCCAGCAGTTTTGTAGGCGGTCAATACAATGAGCAGTTCTTC.

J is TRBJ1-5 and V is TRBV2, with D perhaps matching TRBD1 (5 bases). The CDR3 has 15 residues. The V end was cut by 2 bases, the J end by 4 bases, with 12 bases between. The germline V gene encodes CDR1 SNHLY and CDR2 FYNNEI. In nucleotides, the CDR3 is TGTGCCAGCAGTGAATCTGGCCAGGGAAATCAGCCCCAGCATTTT. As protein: CASSESGQGNQPQHF.

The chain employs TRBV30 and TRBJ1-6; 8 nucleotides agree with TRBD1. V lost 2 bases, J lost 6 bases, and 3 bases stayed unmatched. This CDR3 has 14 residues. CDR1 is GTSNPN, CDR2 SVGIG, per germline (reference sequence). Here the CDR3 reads CAWSQGAGNSPLHF. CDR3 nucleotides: TGTGCCTGGAGTCAGGGGGCAGGTAATTCACCCCTCCACTTT.

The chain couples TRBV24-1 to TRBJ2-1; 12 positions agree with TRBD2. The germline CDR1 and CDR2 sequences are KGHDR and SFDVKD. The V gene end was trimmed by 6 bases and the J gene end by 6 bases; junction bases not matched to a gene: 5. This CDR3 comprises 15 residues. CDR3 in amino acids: CATSITSGRFNEQFF. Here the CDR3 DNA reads TGTGCCACCAGTATCACTAGCGGGAGGTTCAATGAGCAGTTCTTC.

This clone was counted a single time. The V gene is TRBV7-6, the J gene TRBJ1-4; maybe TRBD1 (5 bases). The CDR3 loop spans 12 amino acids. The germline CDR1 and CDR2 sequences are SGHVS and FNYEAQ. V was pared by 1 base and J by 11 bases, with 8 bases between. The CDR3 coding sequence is TGTGCCAGCAGCTTAGTCGGGGGGAAACTGTTTTTT. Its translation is CASSLVGGKLFF. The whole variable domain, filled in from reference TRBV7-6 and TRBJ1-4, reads GAGVSQSPRYKVTKRGQDVALRCDPISGHVSLYWYRQALGQGPEFLTYFNYEAQQDKSGLPNDRFSAERPEGSISTLTIQRTEQRDSAMYRCASSLVGGKLFFGSGTQLSVL.

The CDR3 DNA reads TGTGCCAGCAGCTTGGACCCGACAGGAATATCTCGCGGCTACACCTTC. Its protein product is CASSLDPTGISRGYTF. The chain has TRBV7-8 and TRBJ1-2; tentatively, D is TRBD1 (6 bases). CDR1 and CDR2 from the germline V gene are SGHVS and FQNEAQ. The CDR3 totals 16 residues. The V end was cut by 3 bases, the J end by 8 bases, with 22 bases between.

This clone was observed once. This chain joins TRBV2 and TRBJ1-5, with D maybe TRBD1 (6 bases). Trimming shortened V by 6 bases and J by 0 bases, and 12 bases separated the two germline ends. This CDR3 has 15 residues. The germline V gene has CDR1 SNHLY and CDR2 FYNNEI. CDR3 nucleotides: TGTGCCAGCAGGAAGGACAGCGATAGCAATCAGCCCCAGCATTTT. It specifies CASRKDSDSNQPQHF. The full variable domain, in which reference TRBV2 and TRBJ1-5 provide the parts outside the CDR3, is EPEVTQTPSHQVTQMGQEVILRCVPISNHLYFYWYRQILGQKVEFLVSFYNNEISEKSEIFDDQFSVERPDGSNFTLKIRSTKLEDSAMYFCASRKDSDSNQPQHFGDGTRLSIL.

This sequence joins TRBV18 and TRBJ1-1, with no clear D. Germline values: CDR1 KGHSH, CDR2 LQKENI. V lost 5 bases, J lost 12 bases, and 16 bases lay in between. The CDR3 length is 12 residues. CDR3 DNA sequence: TGTGCCAGCTCAGGGGAGTCCCGATCGACTTTCTTT. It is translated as CASSGESRSTFF.

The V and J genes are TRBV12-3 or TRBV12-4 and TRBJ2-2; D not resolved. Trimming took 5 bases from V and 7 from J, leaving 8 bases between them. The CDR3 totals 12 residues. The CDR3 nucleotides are TGTGCCAGCAGTCCTAGAGTCGGGGAGCTGTTTTTT. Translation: CASSPRVGELFF.

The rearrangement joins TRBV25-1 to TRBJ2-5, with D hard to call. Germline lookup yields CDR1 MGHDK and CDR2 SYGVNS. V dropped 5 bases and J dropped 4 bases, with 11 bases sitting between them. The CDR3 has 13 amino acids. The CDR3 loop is CASSQRLSETQYF. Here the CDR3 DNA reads TGTGCCAGCAGTCAAAGACTGTCAGAGACCCAGTACTTC.

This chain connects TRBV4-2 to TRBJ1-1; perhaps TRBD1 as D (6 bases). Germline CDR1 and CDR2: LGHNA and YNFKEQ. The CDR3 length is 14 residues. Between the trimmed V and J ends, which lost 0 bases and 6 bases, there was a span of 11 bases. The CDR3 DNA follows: TGTGCCAGCAGCCAAGAGGCGGGGGCCCCTGAAGCTTTCTTT. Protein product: CASSQEAGAPEAFF.

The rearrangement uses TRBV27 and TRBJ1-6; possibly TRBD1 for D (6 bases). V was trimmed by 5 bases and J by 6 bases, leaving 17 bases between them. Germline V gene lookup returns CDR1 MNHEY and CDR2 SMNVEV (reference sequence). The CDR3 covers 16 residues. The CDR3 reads CASSGTGGLGNSPLHF. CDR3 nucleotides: TGTGCCAGCAGTGGGACGGGGGGGCTCGGTAATTCACCCCTCCACTTT.

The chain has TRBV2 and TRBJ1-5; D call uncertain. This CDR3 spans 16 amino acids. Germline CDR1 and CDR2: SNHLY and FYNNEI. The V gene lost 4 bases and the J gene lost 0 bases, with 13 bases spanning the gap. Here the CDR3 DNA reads TGTGCCAGCAGTGGTTCTGGGCTATATAGCAATCAGCCCCAGCATTTT. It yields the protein CASSGSGLYSNQPQHF.

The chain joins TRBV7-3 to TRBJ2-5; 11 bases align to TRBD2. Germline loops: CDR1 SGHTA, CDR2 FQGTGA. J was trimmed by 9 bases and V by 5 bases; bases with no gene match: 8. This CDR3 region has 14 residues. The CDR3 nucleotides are TGTGCCAGCAGCGAGACTAGCGGGGCGTCACCCCAGTACTTC. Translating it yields CASSETSGASPQYF.

In DNA form, the CDR3 reads TGTGCCAGCAGATTAAATGTAGAGCAGTTCTTC. Translation: CASRLNVEQFF. The chain couples TRBV6-5 to TRBJ2-1; D unclear. This CDR3 comprises 11 residues. Trimming cost V 6 bases and J 10 bases, with 10 bases left between them. CDR1 and CDR2 from the germline V gene are MNHEY and SVGAGI.